This T cell receptor (beta chain) came from a study of shared clonotypes between healthy human individuals. Method: immunoSEQ multiplex PCR; TCRdb's copy keeps in-frame clones and lacks some. The table shows 800,000 or so clones, with approximately 96% occurring only once. Naive CD8 cells comprised CD45RO-negative, CCR7-positively selected cells, excluding terminally differentiated effector memory CD45RA+ cells. This clone was picked up one time. The sequenced material came from naive CD8+ T cells sorted from blood. This TCR came from a young man in good health.

DNA of the CDR3: TGTGCCAGCAGTTTCCCCCAGGGGGAGCATGGGAGCAATCAGCCCCAGCATTTT. It codes for CASSFPQGEHGSNQPQHF. V usage is TRBV27 and J usage is TRBJ1-5; 7 positions agree with TRBD1. V lost 3 bases and J lost 1; bases outside the gene matches: 12. In germline, CDR1 is MNHEY, CDR2 SMNVEV (reference sequence). The CDR3 consists of 18 residues.